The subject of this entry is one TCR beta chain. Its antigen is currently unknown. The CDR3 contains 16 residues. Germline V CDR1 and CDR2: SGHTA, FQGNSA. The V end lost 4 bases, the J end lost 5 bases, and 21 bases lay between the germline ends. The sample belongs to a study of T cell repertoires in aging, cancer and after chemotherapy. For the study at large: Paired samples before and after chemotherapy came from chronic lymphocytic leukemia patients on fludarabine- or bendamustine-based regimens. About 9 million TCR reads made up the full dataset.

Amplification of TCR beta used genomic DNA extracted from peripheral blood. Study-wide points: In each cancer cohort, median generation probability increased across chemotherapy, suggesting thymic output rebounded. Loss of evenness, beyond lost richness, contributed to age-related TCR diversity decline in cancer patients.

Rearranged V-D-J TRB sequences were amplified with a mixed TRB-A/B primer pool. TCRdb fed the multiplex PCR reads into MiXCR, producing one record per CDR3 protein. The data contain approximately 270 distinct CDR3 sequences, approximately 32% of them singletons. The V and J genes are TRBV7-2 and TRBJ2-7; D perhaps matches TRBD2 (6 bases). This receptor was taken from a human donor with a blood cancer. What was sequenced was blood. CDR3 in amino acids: CASSSGVGDSVHEQYF. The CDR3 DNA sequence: TGTGCCAGCAGCTCCGGGGTGGGGGACTCCGTTCACGAGCAGTACTTC.